This record concerns one T cell receptor (beta chain) sequence. Methods used by the authors: Reference gene primer amplification gave estimated nucleated cell counts. Libraries were prepared by immunoSEQ multiplex PCR; TCRdb keeps only in-frame clonotypes and omits some of them. That table supplies the V and J calls and clone size; D and trimming were determined from the DNA. The sample holds around 200,000 clones; around 89% are singletons and the top ten take 0.62%. This entry comes from a study of blood T cell repertoires in COVID-19. Across the whole study: Donors in the United States, Italy and Spain gave samples during acute or convalescent COVID-19. T cells, B-cell-depleted T cells, or PBMCs provided the cDNA or gDNA that served as material.

With V trimmed by 5 bases and J by 8 bases, 8 bases remained unmatched. In germline, CDR1 is MDHEN, CDR2 SYDVKM. The length of the CDR3 is 15 residues. Sequencing was done on a sample of peripheral blood. The rearrangement links TRBV28 to TRBJ1-4; 10 bases are a match to TRBD1. The TCR originated in a man aged 45-60 years with acute or convalescent COVID-19. The CDR3 is CASSIPDRGDEKLFF. CDR3 DNA sequence: TGTGCCAGCAGTATCCCGGACAGGGGGGACGAAAAACTGTTTTTT.